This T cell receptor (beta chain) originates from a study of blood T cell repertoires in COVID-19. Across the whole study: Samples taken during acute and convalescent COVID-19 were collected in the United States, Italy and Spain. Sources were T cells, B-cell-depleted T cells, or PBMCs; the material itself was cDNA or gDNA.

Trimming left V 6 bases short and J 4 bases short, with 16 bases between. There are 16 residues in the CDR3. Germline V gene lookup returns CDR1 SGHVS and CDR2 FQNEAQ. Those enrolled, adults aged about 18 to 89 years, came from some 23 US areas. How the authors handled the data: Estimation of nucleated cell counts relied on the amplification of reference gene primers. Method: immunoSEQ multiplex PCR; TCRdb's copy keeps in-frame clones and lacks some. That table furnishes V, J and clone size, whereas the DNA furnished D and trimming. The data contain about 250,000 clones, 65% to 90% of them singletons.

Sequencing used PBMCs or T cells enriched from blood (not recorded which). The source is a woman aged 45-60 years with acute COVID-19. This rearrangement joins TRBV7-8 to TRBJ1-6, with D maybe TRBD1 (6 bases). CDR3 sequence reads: CASRRDQGTYNSPLHF. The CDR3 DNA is TGTGCCAGCAGGAGGGACCAGGGGACATATAATTCACCCCTCCACTTT.